One sample yielded the 19 T cell receptor beta chains listed below, sequenced in a study of regulatory T cells in long-lasting Graves disease. Time point given: newly diagnosed GD, antithyroid drugs for less than 3 months. Isolated PBMC RNA provided the starting material for the TCR library. CDR3-region Arm-PCR and iRepertoire HTBI primers produced the TCR beta libraries. TCRdb recomputed calls from the multiplex PCR reads with MiXCR, one row per CDR3 protein. The sample consists of roughly 500,000 distinct CDR3 sequences, around 15% of them appearing once. This same sample was also taken into another study, of T cells in Graves' hyperthyroidism and ophthalmopathy.

The sample here was peripheral blood mononuclear cells (PBMCs), taken at new diagnosis, from a patient treated with antithyroid drugs. The receptors shown here come from a woman between 45 and 65 years old with Graves disease.

V is TRBV3-1 and J is TRBJ2-2; 8 bases line up with TRBD2. CDR3 length: 16 residues. Losses at the gene ends were 2 bases for V and 5 bases for J; bases not matched to a gene: 7. Germline V gene sequence: CDR1 LGHDT, CDR2 YNNKEL (reference sequence). The CDR3 loop is CASSQFAGGRTGELFF. The DNA for the CDR3 is TGTGCCAGCAGCCAATTTGCGGGAGGCCGTACCGGGGAGCTGTTTTTT.

This clonotype has only a few counts. The gene calls are TRBV19 and TRBJ2-1; 10 nucleotides line up with TRBD2. The J segment lost 5 bases and the V segment lost 2 bases, leaving 3 bases of the junction unmatched. CDR3 length: 15 residues. The germline CDR1 and CDR2 sequences are LNHDA and SQIVND (reference sequence). The CDR3 loop reads CASSIFSGGNNEQFF. CDR3 nucleotides: TGTGCCAGTAGTATATTTAGCGGGGGGAACAATGAGCAGTTCTTC.

The J gene is TRBJ2-3, the V gene TRBV5-1; 10 nucleotides agree with TRBD1. This CDR3 has 16 residues. Trimming at V came to 4 bases and at J to 6 bases, leaving 11 bases not matched to a gene. In germline, CDR1 is SGHRS, CDR2 YFSETQ. In DNA form, the CDR3 reads TGCGCCAGCAGCAAAGGACAGGGGGGAGCAGGGGATACGCAGTATTTT. It codes for CASSKGQGGAGDTQYF.

This clonotype was found a few times. The chain links TRBV7-8 to TRBJ1-2; 7 bases map to TRBD1. In germline, CDR1 is SGHVS, CDR2 FQNEAQ. The trim removed 0 bases at V and 8 bases at J, leaving 15 bases unmatched. The length of the CDR3 is 17 residues. Here the CDR3 DNA reads TGTGCCAGCAGCTTAGCGCACTTTGGGGGCGCCAGGGGGGGCTACACCTTC. Amino acids: CASSLAHFGGARGGYTF.

The chain employs TRBV6-1 and TRBJ2-1; 13 nucleotides line up with TRBD2. Germline CDR1 reads MNHNS; CDR2 reads SASEGT. Trimming at V came to 6 bases and at J to 2 bases, leaving 4 bases not matched to a gene. The CDR3 has 16 residues. The CDR3 protein is CASSKLAGGTYNEQFF. The CDR3 bases are TGTGCCAGCAGCAAACTAGCGGGAGGGACCTACAATGAGCAGTTCTTC.

This clonotype was counted at least ten times. V gene TRBV3-1 combines with J gene TRBJ1-2; possible D gene TRBD1, 6 bases. CDR1 and CDR2 from the germline V gene are LGHDT and YNNKEL (reference sequence). The V end was cut by 1 base, the J end by 3 bases, with 12 bases between. The CDR3 consists of 15 residues. The CDR3 sequence: CASSQVGTSYYGYTF. In DNA form, the CDR3 reads TGTGCCAGCAGCCAAGTTGGGACATCCTACTATGGCTACACCTTC.

In this sample, this clonotype turned up many times. This chain joins TRBV12-3 or TRBV12-4 and TRBJ2-5; 8 bases are a match to TRBD2. This CDR3 comprises 16 residues. The V gene end was trimmed by 3 bases and the J gene end by 4 bases; junction bases not matched to a gene: 10. CDR3 bases: TGTGCCAGCAGTTTCTTACCGGGAGGGCCCCCAGAGACCCAGTACTTC. Residues: CASSFLPGGPPETQYF.

This clonotype was counted between two and nine times. The chain couples TRBV7-9 to TRBJ1-4; D remains ambiguous. Germline values: CDR1 SEHNR, CDR2 FQNEAQ (reference sequence). With 2 bases removed from V and 2 bases from J, the gap between germline ends came to 6 bases. CDR3 length: 14 amino acids. The CDR3 DNA follows: TGTGCCAGCAGCTTAAGGCAGACTAATGAAAAACTGTTTTTT. Protein: CASSLRQTNEKLFF.

This clonotype has more than one count but fewer than ten. The chain employs TRBV7-6 and TRBJ2-6; tentatively, D is TRBD1 or TRBD2 (5 bases each). CDR3 length: 17 amino acids. Germline V gene lookup returns CDR1 SGHVS and CDR2 FNYEAQ. V was cut by 5 bases and J by 3 bases, with 17 bases left in between. This chain's CDR3 is CASSPPYRGGGANVLTF. Written as DNA, the CDR3 is TGTGCCAGCAGCCCCCCGTATCGGGGCGGTGGGGCCAACGTCCTGACTTTC.

In this sample, this clonotype turned up many times. The chain joins TRBV2 to TRBJ2-2; no clear D gene. Germline CDR1 SNHLY, CDR2 FYNNEI. V was pared by 3 bases and J by 1 base, with 6 bases between. The CDR3 length is 14 residues. The CDR3 sequence: CASSDRVNTGELFF. The CDR3 coding sequence is TGTGCCAGCAGTGATCGGGTGAACACCGGGGAGCTGTTTTTT.

This clonotype was counted between two and nine times. At one end the junction does not follow the germline gene, possibly because of a read error. The chain uses TRBV5-1 and TRBJ1-1; D is possibly TRBD1 (6 bases). The CDR3 sequence is 16 residues long. Germline CDR1 SGHRS, CDR2 YFSETQ. CDR3: CASSPGGPWGSTEAFF. The CDR3 DNA reads as TGTGCCAGCAGCCCGGGGGGGCCATGGGGGAGCACTGAAGCTTTCTTT.

This clonotype showed up many times. V is TRBV7-9 and J is TRBJ2-1; D remains ambiguous. The V end lost 7 bases, the J end lost 6 bases, and 10 bases lay between the germline ends. The CDR3 is made up of 12 amino acids. Germline V gene data show CDR1 as SEHNR and CDR2 as FQNEAQ (reference sequence). In nucleotides, the CDR3 is TGTGCCAGCACAAAGGTTGGCAATGAGCAGTTCTTC. Its translation: CASTKVGNEQFF. The variable domain in full, with the rest retrieved from reference TRBV7-9 and TRBJ2-1, is DTGVSQNPRHKITKRGQNVTFRCDPISEHNRLYWYRQTLGQGPEFLTYFQNEAQLEKSRLLSDRFSAERPKGSFSTLEIQRTEQGDSAMYLCASTKVGNEQFFGPGTRLTVL.

This clonotype appeared many times. The chain carries TRBV2 and TRBJ1-5; the D gene is possibly TRBD1 (5 bases). This CDR3 has 14 amino acids. Germline V gives CDR1 SNHLY, CDR2 FYNNEI. V shed 3 bases and J shed 5 bases, with 11 bases lying between them. CDR3 DNA: TGTGCCAGCAGTGAGGAGGGGAGCGATCAGCCCCAGCATTTT. It yields the protein CASSEEGSDQPQHF.

This clonotype was detected ten times or more. The chain is built from TRBV6-1 and TRBJ2-1; TRBD2 matches 13 bases. The V segment lost 8 bases and the J segment 1 base; nucleotides outside the gene matches: 11. This CDR3 region has 18 residues. Germline V lookup: CDR1 MNHNS, CDR2 SASEGT. CDR3 sequence (DNA): TGTGCCAGCCGCAGGGGGACTAGCGGGATTTTGTCCTACAATGAGCAGTTCTTC. Its protein product is CASRRGTSGILSYNEQFF.

The chain has TRBV28 and TRBJ1-1; D not certain. This CDR3 has 13 residues. Germline V gives CDR1 MDHEN, CDR2 SYDVKM. The V end lost 7 bases, the J end lost 4 bases, and 13 bases lay between the germline ends. As DNA, the CDR3 is TGTGCCAGCATCAGACTCATGAGCACTGAAGCTTTCTTT. Protein: CASIRLMSTEAFF. Complete variable domain (other parts from reference TRBV28 and TRBJ1-1): DVKVTQSSRYLVKRTGEKVFLECVQDMDHENMFWYRQDPGLGLRLIYFSYDVKMKEKGDIPEGYSVSREKKERFSLILESASTNQTSMYLCASIRLMSTEAFFGQGTRLTVV.

This clonotype was observed at least ten times. The V gene is TRBV7-2, the J gene TRBJ2-2, with D maybe TRBD2 (6 bases). Trimming removed 5 bases at V and 0 bases at J, with 7 bases between. This CDR3 region has 14 residues. The V gene's germline CDR1 is SGHTA and CDR2 FQGNSA. The CDR3 region is CASSRLANTGELFF. The CDR3 DNA follows: TGTGCCAGCAGCCGACTAGCGAACACCGGGGAGCTGTTTTTT.

The J gene is TRBJ2-1, the V gene TRBV6-2 or TRBV6-3, with TRBD2 identical over 14 bases. The CDR3 runs 18 residues. Unmatched junction bases numbered 9, after V lost 0 bases and J lost 8 bases. The germline V gene encodes CDR1 MNHEY and CDR2 SVGEGT. This CDR3 is CASSYSRTGTSGSYEQFF. The CDR3 coding sequence is TGTGCCAGCAGTTACTCCAGAACCGGGACTAGCGGGAGTTATGAGCAGTTCTTC.

The table lists this clonotype with many counts. The rearrangement joins TRBV6-1 to TRBJ1-1, with 8 bases fitting TRBD1. The CDR3 contains 14 residues. With 3 bases clipped from V and 3 bases from J, the junction kept 3 bases outside the gene matches. The germline V gene encodes CDR1 MNHNS and CDR2 SASEGT. For the CDR3, the DNA is TGTGCCAGCAGTGAGAGGACAGGGCACACTGAAGCTTTCTTT. Amino acid sequence: CASSERTGHTEAFF.

J is TRBJ1-2 and V is TRBV9; no clear D. The CDR3 spans 17 residues. The germline CDR1 and CDR2 sequences are SGDLS and YYNGEE. Between the trimmed V and J ends, which lost 0 bases and 3 bases, there was a span of 18 bases. CDR3 coding DNA: TGTGCCAGCAGCGTAGAGCCGGCGGCCGGGTTCTACTATGGCTACACCTTC. Its translation: CASSVEPAAGFYYGYTF.